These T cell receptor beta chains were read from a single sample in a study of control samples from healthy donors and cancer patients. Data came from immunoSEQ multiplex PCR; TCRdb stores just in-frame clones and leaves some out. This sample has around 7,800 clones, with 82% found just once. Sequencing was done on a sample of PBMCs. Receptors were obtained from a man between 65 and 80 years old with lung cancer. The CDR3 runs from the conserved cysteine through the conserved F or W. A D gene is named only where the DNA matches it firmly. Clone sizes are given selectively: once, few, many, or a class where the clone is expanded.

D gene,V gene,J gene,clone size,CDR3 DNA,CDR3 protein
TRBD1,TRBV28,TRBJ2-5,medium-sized,TGTGCCAGCATACCAATTCAGGGGGCGCGGACGGAGACCCAGTACTTC,CASIPIQGARTETQYF
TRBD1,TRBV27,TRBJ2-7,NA,TGTGCCAGCAGTGACTTATGGAGACAGGGTTTGTACGAGCAGTACTTC,CASSDLWRQGLYEQYF
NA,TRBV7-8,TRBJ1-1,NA,TGTGCCAGCAGCTCTATGTGGGGTTTGGGCACTGAAGCTTTCTTT,CASSSMWGLGTEAFF
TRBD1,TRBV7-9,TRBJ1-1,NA,TGTGCCAGCAGCTTACCTCCGGGACAGGGGCCGCGTGAAGCTTTCTTT,CASSLPPGQGPREAFF
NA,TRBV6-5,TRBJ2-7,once,TGTGCCAGCAGTTACTCGGGTGGCAGATACTACGAGCAGTACTTC,CASSYSGGRYYEQYF
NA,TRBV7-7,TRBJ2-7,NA,TGTGCCAGCAGCCAACTCCTCGGACAAGGCGAGCAGTACTTC,CASSQLLGQGEQYF
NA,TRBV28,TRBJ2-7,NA,TGTGCCAGCAGTTTATCGTGGACAGTCCGTAGATACGAGCAGTACTTC,CASSLSWTVRRYEQYF
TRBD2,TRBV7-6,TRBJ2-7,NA,TGTGCCAGCAGCCCTACTAGCGGGGTTGGCGAGCAGTACTTC,CASSPTSGVGEQYF
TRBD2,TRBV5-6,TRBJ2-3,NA,TGTGCCAGCAGCTTGGCGTCTGCGGGAGGGTTCGCAGATACGCAGTATTTT,CASSLASAGGFADTQYF
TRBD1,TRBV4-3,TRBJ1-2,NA,TGCGCCAGCAGCCACGGACAGGGGGCATATGGCTACACCTTC,CASSHGQGAYGYTF
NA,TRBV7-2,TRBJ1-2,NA,TGTGCCAGCAGCATAGAAAGTAACTATGGCTACACCTTC,CASSIESNYGYTF
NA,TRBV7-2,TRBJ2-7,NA,TGTGCCAGCAGCTTAGAGATTACCTACGAGCAGTACTTC,CASSLEITYEQYF
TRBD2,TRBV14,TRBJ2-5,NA,TGTGCCAGCAGCCATCCAAGGGCGGGAGATCAAGAGACCCAGTACTTC,CASSHPRAGDQETQYF
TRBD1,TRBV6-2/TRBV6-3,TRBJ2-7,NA,TGTGCCAGCAGTTACTTCGAACCGGGACAGGGAGCCCACGAGCAGTACTTC,CASSYFEPGQGAHEQYF
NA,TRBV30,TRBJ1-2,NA,TGTGCCTGGAACTCGGAACGCCATGGCTACACCTTC,CAWNSERHGYTF
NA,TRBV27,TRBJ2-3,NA,TGTGCCAGCAGTTCCCAGCGGGTCACAGATACGCAGTATTTT,CASSSQRVTDTQYF
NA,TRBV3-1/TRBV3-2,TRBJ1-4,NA,TGTGCCAGCAGCCGATCAGGGTATGAAAAACTGTTTTTT,CASSRSGYEKLFF
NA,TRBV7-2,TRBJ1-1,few,TGTGCCAGCAGCTTATCTAGAACGAACACTGAAGCTTTCTTT,CASSLSRTNTEAFF
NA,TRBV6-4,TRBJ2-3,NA,TGTGCCAGCAGTGTTGGCCTAGCTAGCACAGATACGCAGTATTTT,CASSVGLASTDTQYF
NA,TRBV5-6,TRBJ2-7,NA,TGTGCCAGCAGCACAAGCAAGCGGACCTACGAGCAGTACTTC,CASSTSKRTYEQYF
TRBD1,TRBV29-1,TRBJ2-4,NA,TGCAGCGTTAAAACGGACAGGGGGGAGTTCATTCAGTACTTC,CSVKTDRGEFIQYF
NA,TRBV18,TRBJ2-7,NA,TGTGCCAGCTCACTCCAGGGAATCAGCTACGAGCAGTACTTC,CASSLQGISYEQYF
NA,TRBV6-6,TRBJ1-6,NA,TGTGCCAGCTTAGGGGAGGGAAATTCACCCCTCCACTTT,CASLGEGNSPLHF
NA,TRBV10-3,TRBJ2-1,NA,TGTGCCATCAGTGAGTCTCAGGCAGGGCTCTACAATGAGCAGTTCTTC,CAISESQAGLYNEQFF
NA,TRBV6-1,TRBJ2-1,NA,TGTGCCAGCAGTGTTGTACTTGGGGGTTTCTACAATGAGCAGTTCTTC,CASSVVLGGFYNEQFF
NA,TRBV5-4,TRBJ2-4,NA,TGTGCCAGCAGCTTGGAGATAGCCAAAAACATTCAGTACTTC,CASSLEIAKNIQYF
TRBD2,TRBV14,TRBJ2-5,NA,TGTGCCAGCAGCCAAGCCTTCGGACTAGCGGGAGTAAGAGAGACCCAGTACTTC,CASSQAFGLAGVRETQYF
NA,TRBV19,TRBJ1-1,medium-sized,TGTGCCAGTAGTATTCGGCAGGGAGGGTCTGGACGTACTGAAGCTTTCTTT,CASSIRQGGSGRTEAFF
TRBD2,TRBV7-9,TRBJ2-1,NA,TGTGCCAGCAGCTTAGCGGTCCTAGCGGGAGGGTCCAGGTACAATGAGCAGTTCTTC,CASSLAVLAGGSRYNEQFF
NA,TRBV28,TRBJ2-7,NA,TGTGCCCTAGGTGACGGTACGATGTACGAGCAGTACTTC,CALGDGTMYEQYF
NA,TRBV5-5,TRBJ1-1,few,TGTGCCAGCAGCTCGGAGGGAGACACTGAAGCTTTCTTT,CASSSEGDTEAFF
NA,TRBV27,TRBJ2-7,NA,TGTGCCAGCAGTTTACCCACAGTATCCTCCTACGAGCAGTACTTC,CASSLPTVSSYEQYF
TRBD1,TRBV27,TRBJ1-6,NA,TGTGCCAGCAGTTTCCGGACAGGGCTTGATTCACCCCTCCACTTT,CASSFRTGLDSPLHF
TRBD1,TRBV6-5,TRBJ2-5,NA,TGTGCCAGCACCAGGGGGCCAGAGACCCAGTACTTC,CASTRGPETQYF
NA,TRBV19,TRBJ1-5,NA,TGTGCCAGTAGTAATCACCAGAGCAATCAGCCCCAGCATTTT,CASSNHQSNQPQHF
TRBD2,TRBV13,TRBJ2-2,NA,TGTGCCAGCAGCTTATATCTCCGGACTAGCGGGAGGCGGAACACCGGGGAGCTGTTTTTT,CASSLYLRTSGRRNTGELFF
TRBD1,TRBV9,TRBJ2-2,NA,TGTGCCAGCAGCGACGAGACAGGGTTACCCGGGGAGCTGTTTTTT,CASSDETGLPGELFF
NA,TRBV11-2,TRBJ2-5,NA,TGTGCCAGCAGCTTGTCCTGGACCCAAGAGACCCAGTACTTC,CASSLSWTQETQYF
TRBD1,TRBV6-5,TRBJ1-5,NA,TGTGCCAGCAGTTACGGGACAGGGAACAATCAGCCCCAGCATTTT,CASSYGTGNNQPQHF
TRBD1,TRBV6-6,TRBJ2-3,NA,TGTGCCAGCAGTTACAGTCATGCCAGGGGGACAGATACGCAGTATTTT,CASSYSHARGTDTQYF
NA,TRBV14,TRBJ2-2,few,TGTGCCAGCAGCCAGGTGACCCTCGGGGAGCTGTTTTTT,CASSQVTLGELFF
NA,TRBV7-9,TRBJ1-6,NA,TGTGCCAGCAGCTTAGGACAGACTCAACCCCTCCACTTT,CASSLGQTQPLHF
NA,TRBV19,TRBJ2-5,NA,TGTGCCAGTAAACTAACAGGGATTGAGACCCAGTACTTC,CASKLTGIETQYF
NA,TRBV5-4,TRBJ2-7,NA,TGTGCCAGCAGCTACGACACGTACGAGCAGTACTTC,CASSYDTYEQYF
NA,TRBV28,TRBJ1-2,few,TGTGCCAGCAGTTTAAGAACAAGGCGAGGGCAGACCTATGGCTACACCTTC,CASSLRTRRGQTYGYTF
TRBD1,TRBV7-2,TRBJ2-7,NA,TGTGCCAGCAGCCAGGACAGGCTGTGGCAGTACTTC,CASSQDRLWQYF
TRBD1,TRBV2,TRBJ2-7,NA,TGTGCCAGCAGCCGCGGACAGGTACTCTACGAGCAGTACTTC,CASSRGQVLYEQYF
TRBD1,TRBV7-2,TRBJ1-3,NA,TGTGCCAGCAGCTCTCGCAGGGGGCTGCCGGCTGGAAACACCATATATTTT,CASSSRRGLPAGNTIYF
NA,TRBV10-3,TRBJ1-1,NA,TGTGCCATCAGTGAGACGATTGGGGGCGGTTTCTTT,CAISETIGGGFF
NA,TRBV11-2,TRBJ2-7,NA,TGTGCCAGCAGCCCTAGCCTCTACGAGCAGTACTTC,CASSPSLYEQYF
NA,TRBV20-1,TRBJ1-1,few,TGCAGTGCTAGTCCCGGGAGGAACACTGAAGCTTTCTTT,CSASPGRNTEAFF
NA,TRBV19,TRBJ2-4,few,TGTGCCAGTAGGGAAACAGGGTTAGCCAAAAACATTCAGTACTTC,CASRETGLAKNIQYF
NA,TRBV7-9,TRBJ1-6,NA,TGTGCCAGCAGCAAGTGGACAGCTGGCGATTCACCCCTCCACTTT,CASSKWTAGDSPLHF
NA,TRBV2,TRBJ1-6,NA,TGTGCCAGCAGTCTCGATTCACCCCTCCACTTT,CASSLDSPLHF
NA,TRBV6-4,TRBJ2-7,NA,TGTGCCAGCAGTGGTTACAGCACCTACGAGCAGTACTTC,CASSGYSTYEQYF
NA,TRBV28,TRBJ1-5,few,TGTGCCAGCAGTTTTGAGGGCAGCTATAGCAATCAGCCCCAGCATTTT,CASSFEGSYSNQPQHF
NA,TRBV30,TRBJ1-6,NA,TGTGCCTGGAGTGTACTTAAGGGGGGTAATTCACCCCTCCACTTT,CAWSVLKGGNSPLHF